This T cell receptor beta chain was found in a study of vaccination effects on CD4 cells after COVID-19. Before any sequencing was done, the ViraFEST assay used viral peptide pools to expand antigen-specific CD4+ T cells. The culture ran for 10 days before CD4+ T cells were isolated. Participants completed two doses of the BNT162b2 or mRNA-1273 vaccine. With regard to this clone: Its antigen is unknown.

The data were produced by immunoSEQ multiplex PCR, yet TCRdb's version contains in-frame clones alone and is incomplete. The sample lists about 59,000 clones; roughly 80% were seen once. Trimming took off 6 bases at V and 2 bases at J, with 13 bases between the two ends. CDR1 is MNHNY and CDR2 is SVGAGI in the germline V gene (reference sequence). The CDR3 runs to 15 residues. The chain links TRBV6-6 to TRBJ2-2, with D possibly being TRBD1 (5 bases). The sequences come from CD4+ T cells from PBMCs cultured with HCoV-OC43 spike peptides, collected after COVID-19 vaccination. Documented subset: HCoV-OC43 spike overlapping peptide pool stimulation. The source of this sequence is a human donor who received a COVID-19 vaccine. In DNA, the CDR3 is TGTGCCAGCAGCCGTCGACAGATAAACACCGGGGAGCTGTTTTTT. As protein: CASSRRQINTGELFF.